A selection of T cell receptor beta chains follows, all from one sample in a study of cytomegalovirus exposure and HLA in healthy donors. The method was immunoSEQ multiplex PCR; TCRdb's version includes in-frame clones alone and lacks a portion of them. The table has 90,000 to 110,000 clones, 55% to 75% seen once. Sequencing was performed on PBMCs. These receptors originate from a woman aged 65 to 85 in good health and CMV-seropositive. Each CDR3 is given with its conserved first and last residue. Each record gives: V gene, clone size, D gene, J gene, CDR3 DNA, CDR3 protein. D genes are given only for firm matches. Some rows mark clone size as missing; the rest say once, few, many or name a class of expanded clone.

V: TRBV30; size: .; D: .; J: TRBJ2-3; DNA: TGTGCCTGGAGTGTAGGACACACAGATACGCAGTATTTT; CDR3: CAWSVGHTDTQYF
V: TRBV7-9; size: .; D: .; J: TRBJ1-1; DNA: TGTGCCAGCAGCTTAGTAGCTACTGAAGCTTTCTTT; CDR3: CASSLVATEAFF
V: TRBV11-2; size: once; D: .; J: TRBJ2-7; DNA: TGTGCCAGCAGCTTAAATCTGGGGGGTGTTTACGAGCAGTACTTC; CDR3: CASSLNLGGVYEQYF
V: TRBV2; size: .; D: .; J: TRBJ1-3; DNA: TGTGCCAGCAGCCTCGACATGACTGGAAACACCATATATTTT; CDR3: CASSLDMTGNTIYF
V: TRBV19; size: .; D: .; J: TRBJ1-1; DNA: TGTGCCAGTAGTATGGGCAGTCTTTCCCCTGAAGCTTTCTTT; CDR3: CASSMGSLSPEAFF
V: TRBV27; size: .; D: .; J: TRBJ1-2; DNA: TGTGCCAGCAGCGTGGCAGGTTTTAACTATGGCTACACCTTC; CDR3: CASSVAGFNYGYTF
V: TRBV10-1; size: .; D: .; J: TRBJ2-7; DNA: TGCGCCAGCAGTGGGAGCTCCTACGAGCAGTACTTC; CDR3: CASSGSSYEQYF
V: TRBV2; size: .; D: TRBD1; J: TRBJ1-5; DNA: TGTGCCAGCAGCCCGGGACAGGGGGCGACGGGCAATCAGCCCCAGCATTTT; CDR3: CASSPGQGATGNQPQHF
V: TRBV6-1; size: .; D: .; J: TRBJ1-5; DNA: TGTGCCAGCAGTGAAGTAGGGGCCGAACAGCCCCAGCATTTT; CDR3: CASSEVGAEQPQHF
V: TRBV4-2; size: .; D: TRBD1; J: TRBJ1-6; DNA: TGTGCCAGCAGCCAAGTTTTAATACAGGGGGAAGATTCACCCCTCCACTTT; CDR3: CASSQVLIQGEDSPLHF
V: TRBV28; size: few; D: TRBD1; J: TRBJ1-6; DNA: TGTGCCAGCAGTTTCACCGGGACAGGGAATTCACCCCTCCACTTT; CDR3: CASSFTGTGNSPLHF
V: TRBV6-6; size: .; D: .; J: TRBJ1-6; DNA: TGTGCCAGCAGTTACCTCGGCGGGGACTCACCCCTCCACTTT; CDR3: CASSYLGGDSPLHF
V: TRBV13; size: .; D: .; J: TRBJ2-7; DNA: TGTGCCAGCAGCTCAATGGGGACATCGAAATACGAGCAGTACTTC; CDR3: CASSSMGTSKYEQYF
V: TRBV11-2; size: .; D: .; J: TRBJ2-7; DNA: TGTGCCAGCAGCTTAGATCTATTGGCCTACGAGCAGTACTTC; CDR3: CASSLDLLAYEQYF
V: TRBV13; size: .; D: .; J: TRBJ2-7; DNA: TGTGCCAGCCATTCCAGGCGGGCCTCCTACGAGCAGTACTTC; CDR3: CASHSRRASYEQYF
V: TRBV6-5; size: .; D: TRBD2; J: TRBJ2-5; DNA: TGTGCCAGCAGTTACTCGATGGCGGGGGGCCAAGAGACCCAGTACTTC; CDR3: CASSYSMAGGQETQYF
V: TRBV29-1; size: few; D: .; J: TRBJ2-3; DNA: TGCAGCGTTGAAGCCCGAGCTAGCACAGATACGCAGTATTTT; CDR3: CSVEARASTDTQYF
V: TRBV15; size: few; D: .; J: TRBJ1-2; DNA: TGTGCCACCAGCAGAGATAGGGGCGGATATGGCTACACCTTC; CDR3: CATSRDRGGYGYTF
V: TRBV19; size: .; D: TRBD1; J: TRBJ1-2; DNA: TGTGCCAGTAGTCCGGGACAGGGTGGCTACACCTTC; CDR3: CASSPGQGGYTF
V: TRBV23-1; size: .; D: TRBD1; J: TRBJ1-2; DNA: TGCGCCAGCAGCCGACGACAGGGATACAACTATGGCTACACCTTC; CDR3: CASSRRQGYNYGYTF